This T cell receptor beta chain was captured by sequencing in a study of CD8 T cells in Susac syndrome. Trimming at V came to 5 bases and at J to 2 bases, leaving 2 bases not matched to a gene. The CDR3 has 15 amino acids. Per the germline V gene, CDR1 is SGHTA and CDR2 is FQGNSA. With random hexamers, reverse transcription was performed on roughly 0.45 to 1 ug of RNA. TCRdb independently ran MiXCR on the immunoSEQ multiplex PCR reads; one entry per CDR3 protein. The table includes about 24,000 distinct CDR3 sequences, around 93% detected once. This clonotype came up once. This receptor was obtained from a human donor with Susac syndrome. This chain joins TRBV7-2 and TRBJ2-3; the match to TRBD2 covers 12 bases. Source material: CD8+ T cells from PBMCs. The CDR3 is CASSRLAGDTDTQYF. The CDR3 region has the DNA TGTGCCAGCAGCCGACTAGCGGGGGACACAGATACGCAGTATTTT.